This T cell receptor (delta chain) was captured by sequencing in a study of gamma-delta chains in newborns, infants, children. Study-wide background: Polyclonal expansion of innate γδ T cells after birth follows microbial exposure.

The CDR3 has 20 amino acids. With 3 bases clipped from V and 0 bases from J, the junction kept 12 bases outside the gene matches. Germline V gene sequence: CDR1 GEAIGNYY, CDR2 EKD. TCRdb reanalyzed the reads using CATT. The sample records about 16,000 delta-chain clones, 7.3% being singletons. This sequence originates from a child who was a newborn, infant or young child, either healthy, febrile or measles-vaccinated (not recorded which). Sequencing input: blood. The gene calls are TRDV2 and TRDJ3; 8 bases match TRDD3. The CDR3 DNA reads TGTGCCTGTGACGCCGTACTGGGGGGTAAGAGCTCCTGGGACACCCGACAGATGTTTTTC. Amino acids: CACDAVLGGKSSWDTRQMFF.